A single sample gave rise to the 7 T cell receptor beta chains below, sequenced in a study of blood T cell repertoires in COVID-19. Profiling relied on immunoSEQ multiplex PCR, and the TCRdb table lists in-frame clones only, not all of them. The sample holds roughly 20,000 clones, 85% to 90% seen once. Sequenced: peripheral blood. These receptors came from a human donor in a cohort sampled during active COVID-19.

The chain recombines TRBV10-3 with TRBJ1-6; no reliable D call. Germline V CDR1 and CDR2: ENHRY, SYGVKD. V lost 6 bases, J lost 7 bases, and 19 bases lay in between. The CDR3 totals 16 residues. The CDR3 sequence: CAIRDDREGTNSPLHF. CDR3 DNA sequence: TGTGCCATCAGAGACGATAGAGAGGGTACCAATTCACCCCTCCACTTT.

This chain connects TRBV24-1 to TRBJ1-2, with D perhaps matching TRBD1 (6 bases). The CDR3 covers 12 residues. Per the germline V gene, CDR1 is KGHDR and CDR2 is SFDVKD. V was clipped by 3 bases and J by 10 bases, with 11 bases between them. CDR3 DNA: TGTGCCACCAGTGATGGACAGTTACCCTACACCTTC. This sequence encodes CATSDGQLPYTF.

The count of this clone is one. The chain is built from TRBV5-8 and TRBJ1-6, with 7 positions matching TRBD1. V shed 3 bases and J 0 bases; nucleotides not matched to a gene: 6. Germline lookup yields CDR1 SGHTS and CDR2 YDEGEE. This CDR3 is built from 17 residues. The CDR3 region has the DNA TGTGCCAGCAGCTCGGGGGACAGAAGCTCCTATAATTCACCCCTCCACTTT. Protein product: CASSSGDRSSYNSPLHF.

V is TRBV7-6 and J is TRBJ2-3, with 8 positions matching TRBD2. CDR3 size: 16 residues. The ends lost 2 bases at V and 5 bases at J; junction bases unmatched: 9. Germline V gives CDR1 SGHVS, CDR2 FNYEAQ. CDR3 in DNA: TGTGCCAGCAGCTTATCCTCGGGGGGGGCGGGAGATACGCAGTATTTT. This translates into CASSLSSGGAGDTQYF.

This chain connects TRBV6-4 to TRBJ2-1, with a possible D match to TRBD1 (6 bases). CDR3 size: 15 residues. CDR1 and CDR2 from the germline V gene are MRHNA and SNTAGT. Trimming removed 2 bases from V and 2 bases from J, with 10 bases in between. CDR3 sequence: CASSDQQGTYNEQFF. The CDR3 DNA follows: TGTGCCAGCAGTGACCAACAGGGTACCTACAATGAGCAGTTCTTC.

The rearrangement links TRBV10-3 to TRBJ2-5; the match to TRBD1 covers 7 bases. Trimming at V came to 4 bases and at J to 5 bases, leaving 4 bases not matched to a gene. The CDR3 loop spans 13 amino acids. Germline loops: CDR1 ENHRY, CDR2 SYGVKD. The CDR3 sequence: CAISAGGEETQYF. CDR3 sequence (DNA): TGTGCCATCAGTGCAGGGGGTGAGGAGACCCAGTACTTC.

The chain is built from TRBV7-6 and TRBJ2-5; TRBD1 is a possible D gene (6 bases). The length of the CDR3 is 15 residues. Germline lookup yields CDR1 SGHVS and CDR2 FNYEAQ. V was trimmed by 4 bases and J by 1 base, leaving 13 bases between them. The CDR3 spells CASSSQGDIQETQYF. CDR3 in DNA: TGTGCCAGCAGCTCACAAGGGGACATCCAAGAGACCCAGTACTTC.